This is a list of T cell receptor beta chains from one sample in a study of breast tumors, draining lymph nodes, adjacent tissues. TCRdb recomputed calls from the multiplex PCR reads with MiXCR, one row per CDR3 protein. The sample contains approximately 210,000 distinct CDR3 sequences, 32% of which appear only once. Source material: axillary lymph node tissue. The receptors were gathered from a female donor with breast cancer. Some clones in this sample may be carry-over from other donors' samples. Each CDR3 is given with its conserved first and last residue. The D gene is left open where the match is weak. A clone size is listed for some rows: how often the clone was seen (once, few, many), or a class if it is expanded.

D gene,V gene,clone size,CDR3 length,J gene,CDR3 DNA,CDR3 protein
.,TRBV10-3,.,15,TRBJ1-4,TGTGCCATCTCCCCCCAGTGGGGCGCAAATGAAAAACTGTTTTTT,CAISPQWGANEKLFF
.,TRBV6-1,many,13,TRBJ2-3,TGTGCCAGCAGTGAATCAGGTGCGGATACGCAGTATTTT,CASSESGADTQYF
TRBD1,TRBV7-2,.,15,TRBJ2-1,TGTGCCAGCAGCCGGACAGGGGGATCCTACAATGAGCAGTTCTTC,CASSRTGGSYNEQFF
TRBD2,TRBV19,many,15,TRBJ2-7,TGTGCCAGTAGTATGGGAGGACTAGGCATATGGGAGCAGTACTTC,CASSMGGLGIWEQYF
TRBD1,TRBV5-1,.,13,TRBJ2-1,TGCGCCAGCAGCGGCCGACAGGGTGGTGAGCAGTTCTTC,CASSGRQGGEQFF
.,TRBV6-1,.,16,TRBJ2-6,TGTGCCAGCAGTGGAATTTACCTCTCTGGGGCCAACGTCCTGACTTTC,CASSGIYLSGANVLTF
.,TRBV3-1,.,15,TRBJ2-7,TGTGCCAGCAGCCATTTACGGACGAGCTCCTACGAGCAGTACTTC,CASSHLRTSSYEQYF
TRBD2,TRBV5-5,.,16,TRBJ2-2,TGTGCCAGCAGCTTATATGGGACTACGAACACCGGGGAGCTGTTTTTT,CASSLYGTTNTGELFF
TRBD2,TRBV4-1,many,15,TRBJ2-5,TGCGCCAGCAGCCAAGCCGGGACTACCGCGGAGACCCAGTACTTC,CASSQAGTTAETQYF
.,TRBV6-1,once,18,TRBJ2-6,TGTGCCAGCAGTGAAGGGGATCGTACCAAAGCTGGGGCCAACGTCCTGACTTTC,CASSEGDRTKAGANVLTF
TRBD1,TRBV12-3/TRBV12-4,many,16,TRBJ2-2,TGTGCCAGCAGTTCTGGACAGGGGGTGACCACCGGGGAGCTGTTTTTT,CASSSGQGVTTGELFF
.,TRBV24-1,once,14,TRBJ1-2,TGTGCCACCAGTTACCAGACGGGGTTCTATGGCTACACCTTC,CATSYQTGFYGYTF
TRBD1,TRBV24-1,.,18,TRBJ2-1,TGTGCCGCCAGTGACTTGCAAACAGGACAGGGTCTTTTAGGTGAGCAGTTCTTC,CAASDLQTGQGLLGEQFF
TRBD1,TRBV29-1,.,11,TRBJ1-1,TGCAGCGTTGGGGGGACAGGGGAAGCTTTCTTT,CSVGGTGEAFF
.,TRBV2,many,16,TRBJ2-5,TGTGCCAGCAGTGAAGCGGGGGGGGGGCGCGGAGAGACCCAGTACTTC,CASSEAGGGRGETQYF
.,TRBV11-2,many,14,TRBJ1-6,TGTGCCAGCAGCTTGGACCAGTTTAATTCACCCCTCCACTTT,CASSLDQFNSPLHF
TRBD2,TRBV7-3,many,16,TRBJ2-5,TGTGCCAGCAGCCCCGGGACTAGCGGAGCCCAAGAGACCCAGTACTTC,CASSPGTSGAQETQYF
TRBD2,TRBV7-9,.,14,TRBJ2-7,TGTGCCAGCAGCCCCCTAGCGGGAGCCTACGAGCAGTACTTC,CASSPLAGAYEQYF
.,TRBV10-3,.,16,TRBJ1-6,TGTGCCATCAGTGAGTCAGGACTAGCGGGGGTTTCACCCCTCCACTTT,CAISESGLAGVSPLHF
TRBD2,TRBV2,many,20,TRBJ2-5,TGTGCCACCTACCGGGGGTGGGGACTAGCGGGAGGTGGGAAACAAGAGACCCAGTACTTC,CATYRGWGLAGGGKQETQYF
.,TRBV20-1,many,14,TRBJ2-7,TGCAGTGCTCACCGATTAGGCAGCTCCTACGAGCAGTACTTC,CSAHRLGSSYEQYF
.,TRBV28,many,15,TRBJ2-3,TGTGCCAGCAGTTTTCAGACGAGCAGAACAGATACGCAGTATTTT,CASSFQTSRTDTQYF
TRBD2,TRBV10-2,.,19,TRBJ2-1,TGCGCCAGCAGTGCCAGTAGTATCCCTAGCGGGATTTCAAGCAATGAGCAGTTCTTC,CASSASSIPSGISSNEQFF
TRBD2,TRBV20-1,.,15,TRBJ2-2,TGCAGTGCTAGAGGACTAGCGGCGAACACCGGGGAGCTGTTTTTT,CSARGLAANTGELFF
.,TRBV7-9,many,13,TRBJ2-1,TGTGCCAGCAAAATTGGGGTAGTCAATGAGCAGTTCTTC,CASKIGVVNEQFF
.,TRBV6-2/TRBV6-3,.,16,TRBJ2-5,TGTGCCAGCAGTCACTCGCCCCAGGGGTATTCGGAGACCCAGTACTTC,CASSHSPQGYSETQYF
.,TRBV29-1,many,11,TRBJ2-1,TGCAGCGTTTCAGGGCTTGAGGAGCAGTTCTTC,CSVSGLEEQFF
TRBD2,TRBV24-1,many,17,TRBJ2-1,TGTGCCACCAGTGTTAGCCCCGGGACTAGCGGCTTCAATGAGCAGTTCTTC,CATSVSPGTSGFNEQFF
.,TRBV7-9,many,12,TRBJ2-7,TGTGCCAGCAGCTTCGGATCCTACGAGCAGTACTTC,CASSFGSYEQYF
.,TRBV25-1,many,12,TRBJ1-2,TGTGCCAGCAGTAACCAGAACTATGGCTACACCTTC,CASSNQNYGYTF
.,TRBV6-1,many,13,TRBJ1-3,TGTGCCAGCAGTGCCAGAGGAGGAAACACCATATATTTT,CASSARGGNTIYF
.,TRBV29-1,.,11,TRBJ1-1,TGCAGCGCGACAGAGAACACTGAAGCTTTCTTT,CSATENTEAFF
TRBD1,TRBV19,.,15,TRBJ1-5,TGTGCCAGTAAGGGGACAGGGGCCTACGAGCAGCCCCAGCATTTT,CASKGTGAYEQPQHF
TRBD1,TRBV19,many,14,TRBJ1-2,TGTGCCAGTAGCACCGGGACAGGGGATCGTGGCTACACCTTC,CASSTGTGDRGYTF
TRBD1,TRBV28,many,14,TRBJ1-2,TGTGCCAACTCGAGACAGGGAGCCTCCTATGGCTACACCTTC,CANSRQGASYGYTF
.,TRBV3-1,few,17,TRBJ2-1,TGTGCCAGCAGCCAAGGGGGGCGGGGTTCCTCCTACAATGAGCAGTTCTTC,CASSQGGRGSSYNEQFF
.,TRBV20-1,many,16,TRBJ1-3,TGCAGTGCTAGAGATCAAGCTGGGAGCTCTGGAAACACCATATATTTT,CSARDQAGSSGNTIYF
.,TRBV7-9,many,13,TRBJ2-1,TGTGCCAGCAGCTTGGTACAGTACAATGAGCAGTTCTTC,CASSLVQYNEQFF
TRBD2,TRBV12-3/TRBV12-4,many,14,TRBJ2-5,TGTGCCACCACGGGACTAGCGGGAGAAGAGACCCAGTACTTC,CATTGLAGEETQYF
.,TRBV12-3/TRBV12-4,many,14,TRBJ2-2,TGTGCCAGCAGTACCCGCGGGGGCGCCGGGGAGCTGTTTTTT,CASSTRGGAGELFF
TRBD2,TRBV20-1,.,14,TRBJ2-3,TGCAGTGCTGTTGGACTAGCGGGGACAGCTACGCAGTATTTT,CSAVGLAGTATQYF
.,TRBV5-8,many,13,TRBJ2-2,TGTGCCAGCAGCTTTCAAGAGGCCGGGGAGCTGTTTTTT,CASSFQEAGELFF
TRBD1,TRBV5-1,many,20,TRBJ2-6,TGCGCCAGCAGCTCTGTGGGGGGGGACAGGGGGATCTCTGGGGCCAACGTCCTGACTTTC,CASSSVGGDRGISGANVLTF
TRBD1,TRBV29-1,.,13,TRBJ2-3,TGCAGCGTGGACAGGGGAGACACAGATACGCAGTATTTT,CSVDRGDTDTQYF
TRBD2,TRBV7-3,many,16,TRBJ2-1,TGTGCCAGCAGCTTGGGAGCGGGACCGGCTGGAGGGGAGCAGTTCTTC,CASSLGAGPAGGEQFF
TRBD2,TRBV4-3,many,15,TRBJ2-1,TGCGCCAGCAGCCAAGGACTAGCGGGAGGGAGTGAGCAGTTCTTC,CASSQGLAGGSEQFF
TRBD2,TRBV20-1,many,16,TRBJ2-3,TGCAGTGCCGCAGTACTAGCGGATGGGGTTCGGGGTACGCAGTATTTT,CSAAVLADGVRGTQYF
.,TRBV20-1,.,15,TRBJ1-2,TGCAGTGCTAGCCTACCGCAAACAAGCAACTATGGCTACACCTTC,CSASLPQTSNYGYTF
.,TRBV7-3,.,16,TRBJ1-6,TGTGCCAGCAGCCTGCGGGACGATGTTACGGCTTCACCCCTCCACTTT,CASSLRDDVTASPLHF
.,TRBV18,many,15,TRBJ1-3,TGTGCCAGCTCATCTAAACCGGGATCTGGAAACACCATATATTTT,CASSSKPGSGNTIYF
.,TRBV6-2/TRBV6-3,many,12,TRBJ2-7,TGTGCCAGCAGTTACCTGGACTACGAGCAGTACTTC,CASSYLDYEQYF
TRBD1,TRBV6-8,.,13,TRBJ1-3,TGTGCCAGCATTAAAGGGACAGCCACTCTGCCTCATTTT,CASIKGTATLPHF
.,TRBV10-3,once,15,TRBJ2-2,TGTGCCATCAGTGAGGGACGGGGGAACACCGGGGAGCTGTTTTTT,CAISEGRGNTGELFF
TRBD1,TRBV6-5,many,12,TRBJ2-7,TGTGCCAGCAGTCGGACAGGAAGCAGACAGTACTTC,CASSRTGSRQYF
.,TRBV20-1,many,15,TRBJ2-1,TGCAGTGCTAGAAGGGCCAACGTGGCGACGAATGAGCAGTTCTTC,CSARRANVATNEQFF
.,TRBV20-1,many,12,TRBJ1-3,TGCAGTGCTATAGGGCCTGGAAACACCATATATTTT,CSAIGPGNTIYF
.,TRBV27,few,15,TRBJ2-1,TGTGCCAGCAGTTTAAGCGGCGGACGATATGGGGAGCAGTTCTTC,CASSLSGGRYGEQFF
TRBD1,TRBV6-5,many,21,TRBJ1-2,TGTGCCAGCAGTTACGGGGGACACCGTCGGGGACAGGGTGATTCTAACTATGGCTACACCTTC,CASSYGGHRRGQGDSNYGYTF
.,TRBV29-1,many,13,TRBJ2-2,TGCAGCGTAAGGCGGCGAGGCACCGGGGAGCTGTTTTTT,CSVRRRGTGELFF
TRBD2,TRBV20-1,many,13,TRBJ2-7,TGCAGTGCTAGACTAGCGGGTCCAAACGAGCAGTACTTC,CSARLAGPNEQYF